This T cell receptor beta chain emerged from a study of tissue T cells after allogeneic stem cell transplantation. J gave up 7 bases and V 6 bases, and 6 bases lay outside the gene matches. CDR1 KGHPV and CDR2 FQNQEV come from the germline V gene (reference sequence). This CDR3 has 12 residues. Time point described: mouse harvest day 7 after allogeneic transplant. Tail vein injection delivered 10^7 T-cell-depleted bone marrow cells and 10^6 splenic CD5+ T cells. This mouse GVHD model was MHC-mismatched B6 to BALB/c, profiled day 7 or 14. Overall study results and limits: Alloreactivity or antigen specificity of tissue TCRs was not determined; some clones might be host cells.

The table came from immunoSEQ multiplex PCR; TCRdb's copy has only in-frame clones and leaves some out. The repertoire holds several thousand clones, with approximately 45% as singletons. By share of the sample, this clone is large. Its matching antigen is unknown. The gene symbols are mouse symbols. The read stops 1 residue short of the end of the CDR3; the missing end is completed from the germline J gene. The V call is TRBV26, the J call TRBJ2-7, with 7 nucleotides matching TRBD1. The receptor was derived from a female BALB/c mouse given C57BL/6 T cells with graft-versus-host disease after an allogeneic hematopoietic cell transplant. Source material: gut tissue. The chain's CDR3 is CASRTQGWEQYF. The CDR3 bases that were read are TGTGCCAGCAGAACACAGGGGTGGGAACAGTAC.